This is a list of T cell receptor beta chains from one sample in a study of blood T cells in healthy people across ages. MiXCR, run by TCRdb on the 5' RACE reads, gives a single entry per CDR3 protein. The sample lists 270,000 or so distinct CDR3 sequences, 27% occurring once. Sequences were obtained from blood. These receptor sequences come from a woman in her 70s in good health. The CDR3 runs from the conserved cysteine through the conserved F or W. The D gene is left open where the match is weak. Clone size is shown for a subset of rows, as once, few, many or a class of expanded clone.

15,TRBV6-5,NA,NA,TRBJ2-1,TGTGCCAGCACCAAACCGGGTCTTCTTTACAATGAGCAGTTCTTC,CASTKPGLLYNEQFF
12,TRBV7-9,NA,few,TRBJ2-7,TGTGCCAGCAGCATAACGGGGTACGAGCAGTACTTC,CASSITGYEQYF
14,TRBV4-1,TRBD2,many,TRBJ2-1,TGCGCCAGCAGCCACCTACTAGCGGTCAATGAGCAGTTCTTC,CASSHLLAVNEQFF
11,TRBV29-1,NA,many,TRBJ2-7,TGCAGCGTTGAAGAAGGGTCCGAGCAGTACTTC,CSVEEGSEQYF
18,TRBV6-1,NA,NA,TRBJ2-1,TGTGCCAGCAGTGAAGCGCGAGAGAGAGTAGGGATATTCCATGAGCAGTTCTTC,CASSEARERVGIFHEQFF
12,TRBV6-2/TRBV6-3,NA,NA,TRBJ2-7,TGTGCCAGCAGTTTGGTAGATTTCGAGCAGTACTTC,CASSLVDFEQYF
19,TRBV12-3/TRBV12-4,TRBD1,NA,TRBJ2-6,TGTGCCAGCAGTTCCTCGCGGGACAGGGGTTACTCTGGGGCCAACGTCCTGACTTTC,CASSSSRDRGYSGANVLTF
14,TRBV28,TRBD2,NA,TRBJ2-1,TGTGCCAGCATGATAGCGGGAGGGTACAATGAGCAGTTCTTC,CASMIAGGYNEQFF
12,TRBV7-9,NA,few,TRBJ1-4,TGTGCCAGCAGCTTGGGGATTGAAAAACTGTTTTTT,CASSLGIEKLFF
14,TRBV5-1,NA,NA,TRBJ2-5,TGCGCCAGCAGCTTGAATATAAAGGGGGAGACCCAGTACTTC,CASSLNIKGETQYF
14,TRBV20-1,NA,NA,TRBJ2-7,TGCAGTGCTAAGTTGCTTCTCTCCACCTACGAGCAGTACTTC,CSAKLLLSTYEQYF
12,TRBV6-5,NA,NA,TRBJ2-3,TGTGCCAGCAGTTACAGGGGGAATACGCAGTATTTT,CASSYRGNTQYF
13,TRBV5-1,NA,once,TRBJ1-1,TGCGCCAGCAGCTTGTTAGGGGCGGACGTTGCTTTCTTT,CASSLLGADVAFF
15,TRBV6-6,TRBD2,NA,TRBJ2-5,TGTGCCAGCAGTTGGACTAGCGGGGGGCAAGAGACCCAGTACTTC,CASSWTSGGQETQYF
15,TRBV16,TRBD1,many,TRBJ2-3,TGTGCCAGCAGCGACAGGGGCGAGAGCACAGATACGCAGTATTTT,CASSDRGESTDTQYF
15,TRBV4-2,NA,NA,TRBJ2-7,TGTGCCAGCAGCCAAACGGTGGGCCCAAATTACGAGCAGTACTTC,CASSQTVGPNYEQYF
14,TRBV20-1,TRBD1,few,TRBJ1-4,TGCAGTGCGAAGACAGGGTCACCCGTCGAAAAACTGTTTTTT,CSAKTGSPVEKLFF
11,TRBV5-1,NA,NA,TRBJ2-1,TGCGCCAGCAGCAAAGACAATGAGCAGTTCTTC,CASSKDNEQFF
15,TRBV7-9,TRBD2,NA,TRBJ2-1,TGTGCCAGCAGCCCCCGGACTAGCGGGCACAATGAGCAGTTCTTC,CASSPRTSGHNEQFF
15,TRBV7-9,NA,NA,TRBJ2-3,TGTGCCAGCAGCTTAAATCCCGAGAGCACAGATACGCAGTATTTT,CASSLNPESTDTQYF
15,TRBV4-1,NA,few,TRBJ1-6,TGCGCCAGCAGCTCGCAGGGTCAGAGGAATTCACCCCTCCACTTT,CASSSQGQRNSPLHF
13,TRBV20-1,TRBD2,NA,TRBJ2-7,TGCAGTGCCAGGACTAGCGGGAGTAACGAGCAGTACTTC,CSARTSGSNEQYF